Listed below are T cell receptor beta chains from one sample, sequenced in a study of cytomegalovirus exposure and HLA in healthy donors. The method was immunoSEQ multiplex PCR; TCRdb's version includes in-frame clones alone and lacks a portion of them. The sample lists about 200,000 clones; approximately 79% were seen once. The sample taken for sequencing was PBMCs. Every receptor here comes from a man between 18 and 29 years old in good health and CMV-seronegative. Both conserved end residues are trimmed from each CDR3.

ASSQAGGVSTDTQY	TRBV4-3	TRBJ2-3
ASSTGQGSEKLF	TRBV6-4	TRBJ1-4
ASSLGPGQPQH	TRBV7-8	TRBJ1-5
ASSIVGGGSNQPQH	TRBV19	TRBJ1-5
ASSERDSNYGYT	TRBV10-1	TRBJ1-2
ASSSDRGTEAF	TRBV13	TRBJ1-1
ASKVGRTQPQH	TRBV23-1	TRBJ1-5
ATSPGLAGDEQF	TRBV15	TRBJ2-1
ASSELIMNRYLAKNIQY	TRBV6-1	TRBJ2-4
ASGALPNTGELF	TRBV7-9	TRBJ2-2
ASSLSALKGVTIYEQY	TRBV13	TRBJ2-7
ASSLVSSGANVLT	TRBV5-5	TRBJ2-6
AISELAGLDEQF	TRBV10-3	TRBJ2-1
ASSSYRGVYGYT	TRBV28	TRBJ1-2
ASSPRYEQY	TRBV6-1	TRBJ2-7
SVEGGVGSSYNEQF	TRBV29-1	TRBJ2-1
ASSPLRGQPMNTEAF	TRBV18	TRBJ1-1